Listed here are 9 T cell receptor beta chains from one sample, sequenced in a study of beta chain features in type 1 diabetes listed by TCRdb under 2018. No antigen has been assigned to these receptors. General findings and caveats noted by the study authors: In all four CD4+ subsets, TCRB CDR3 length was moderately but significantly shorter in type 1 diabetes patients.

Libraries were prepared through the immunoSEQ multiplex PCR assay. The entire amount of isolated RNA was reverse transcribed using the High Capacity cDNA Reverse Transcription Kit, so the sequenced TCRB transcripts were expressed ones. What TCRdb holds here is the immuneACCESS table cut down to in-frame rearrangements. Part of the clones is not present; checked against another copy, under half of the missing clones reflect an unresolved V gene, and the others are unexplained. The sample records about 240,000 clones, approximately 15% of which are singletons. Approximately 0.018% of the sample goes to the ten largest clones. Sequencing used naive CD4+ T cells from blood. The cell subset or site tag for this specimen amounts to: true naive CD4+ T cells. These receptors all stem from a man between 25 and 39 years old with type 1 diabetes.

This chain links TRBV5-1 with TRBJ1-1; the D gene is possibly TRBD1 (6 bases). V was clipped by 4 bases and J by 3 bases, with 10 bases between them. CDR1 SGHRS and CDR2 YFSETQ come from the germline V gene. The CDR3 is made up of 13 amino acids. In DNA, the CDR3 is TGCGCCAGCAGCAGACAGGACGACACTGAAGCTTTCTTT. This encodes CASSRQDDTEAFF.

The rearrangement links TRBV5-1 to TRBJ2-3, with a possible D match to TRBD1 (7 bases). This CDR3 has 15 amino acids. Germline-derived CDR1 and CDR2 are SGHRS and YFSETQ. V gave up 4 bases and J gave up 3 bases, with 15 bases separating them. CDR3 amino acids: CASSPAAGGTDTQYF. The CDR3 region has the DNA TGCGCCAGCAGCCCAGCGGCAGGGGGGACAGATACGCAGTATTTT.

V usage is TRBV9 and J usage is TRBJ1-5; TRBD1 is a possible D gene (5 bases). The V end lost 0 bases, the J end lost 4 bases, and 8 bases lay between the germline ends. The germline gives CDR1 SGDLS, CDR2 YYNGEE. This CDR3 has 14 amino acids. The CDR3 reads CASSVAGNNQPQHF. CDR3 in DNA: TGTGCCAGCAGCGTAGCAGGGAATAATCAGCCCCAGCATTTT.

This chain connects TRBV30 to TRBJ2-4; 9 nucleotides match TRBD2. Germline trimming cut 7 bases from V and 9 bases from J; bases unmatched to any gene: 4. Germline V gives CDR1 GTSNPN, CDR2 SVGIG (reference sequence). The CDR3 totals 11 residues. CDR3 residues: CALAGEGIQYF. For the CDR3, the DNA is TGTGCCTTAGCGGGAGAGGGCATTCAGTACTTC.

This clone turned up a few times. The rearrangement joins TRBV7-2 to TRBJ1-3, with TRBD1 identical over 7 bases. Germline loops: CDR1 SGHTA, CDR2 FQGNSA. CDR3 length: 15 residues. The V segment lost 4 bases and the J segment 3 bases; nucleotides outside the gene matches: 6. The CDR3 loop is CASSYPTGDGNTIYF. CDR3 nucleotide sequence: TGTGCCAGCAGCTACCCTACAGGGGATGGAAACACCATATATTTT.

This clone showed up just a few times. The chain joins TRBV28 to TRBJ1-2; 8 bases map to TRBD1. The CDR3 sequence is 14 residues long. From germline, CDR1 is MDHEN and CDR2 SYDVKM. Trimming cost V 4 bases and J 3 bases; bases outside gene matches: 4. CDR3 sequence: CASSSTGGDYGYTF. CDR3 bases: TGTGCCAGCAGTTCAACAGGGGGTGACTATGGCTACACCTTC.

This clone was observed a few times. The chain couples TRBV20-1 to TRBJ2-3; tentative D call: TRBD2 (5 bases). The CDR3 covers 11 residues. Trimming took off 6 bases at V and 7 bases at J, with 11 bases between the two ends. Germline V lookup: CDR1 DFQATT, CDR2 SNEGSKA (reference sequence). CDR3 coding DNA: TGCAGTGCCCCGAGGGCTAATACGCAGTATTTT. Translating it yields CSAPRANTQYF.

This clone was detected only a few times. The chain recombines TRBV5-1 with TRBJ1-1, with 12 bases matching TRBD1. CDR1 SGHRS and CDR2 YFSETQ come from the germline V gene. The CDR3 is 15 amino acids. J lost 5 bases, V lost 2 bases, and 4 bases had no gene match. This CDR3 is CASSLGTGGETEAFF. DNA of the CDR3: TGCGCCAGCAGCTTAGGGACAGGGGGCGAGACTGAAGCTTTCTTT.

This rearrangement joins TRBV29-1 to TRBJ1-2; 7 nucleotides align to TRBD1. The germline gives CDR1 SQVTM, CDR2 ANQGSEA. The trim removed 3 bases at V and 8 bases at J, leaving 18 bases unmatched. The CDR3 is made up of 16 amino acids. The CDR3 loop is CSVEGPGGQWTGGYTF. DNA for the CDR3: TGCAGCGTTGAGGGCCCCGGGGGACAGTGGACCGGGGGCTACACCTTC.